This TCR beta chain was observed in a study of human T cells and chemical hapten exposure. Study information: Diphenylcyclopropenone doses were given weekly to the scalps of patients across the roughly 24-week study. Patients were mainly female, each with alopecia areata, totalis or universalis. General study points: High-frequency TCRs, those above 1 in 1000, stayed the same after DPC sensitization.

V was clipped by 0 bases and J by 3 bases, with 7 bases between them. This CDR3 is 15 amino acids long. CDR1 is KGHDR and CDR2 is SFDVKD in the germline V gene. In this sample, this clonotype turned up a few times. Its specificity is not known. Time point in this sample: patch test 3, about 24 weeks after DPC sensitization. Treatment described: therapeutic diphenylcyclopropenone sensitization with weekly scalp DPC. TCRdb called the RACE reads again in MiXCR, with one record for every CDR3 protein. This table holds 100,000 or so distinct CDR3 sequences, 30% to 35% found once. Sequencing was performed on whole blood, taken in connection with sensitization to the hapten diphenylcyclopropenone (DPC). This chain links TRBV24-1 with TRBJ2-2; TRBD2 might be the D (6 bases). This clonotype was sampled from a man aged 40-50 years with alopecia areata. Some clones in this sample may be carry-over from other donors' samples. This CDR3 reads CATSDLRRDTGELFF. CDR3 nucleotides: TGTGCCACCAGTGATTTGCGGAGGGACACCGGGGAGCTGTTTTTT.